The rows below give T cell receptor beta chains drawn from one sample of a study of shared clonotypes between healthy human individuals. Generated by immunoSEQ multiplex PCR, the TCRdb table keeps only in-frame clones and is missing some. The sample holds approximately 2.1 million clones; approximately 93% are singletons and the top ten take 0.39%. Material: naive CD4+ T cells from PBMCs. These receptors were obtained from a man aged 18 to 29 in good health. Some clones in this sample may be carry-over from other donors' samples. CDR3s include the opening cysteine and the closing phenylalanine or tryptophan. Fields, in order: J gene, V gene, clone size, D gene, CDR3 DNA, CDR3 protein. A D gene is named only where the DNA matches it firmly. Clone size is not always given. Where it is, it says once, few, many or a class for expanded clones.

TRBJ2-2 | TRBV12-5 | . | . | TGTGCTAGTGGTTTGTATCAGGGGCCAGTAGACACCGGGGAGCTGTTTTTT | CASGLYQGPVDTGELFF
TRBJ1-1 | TRBV25-1 | . | TRBD1 | TGTGCCAGCAGTGCTTCGGACAGGGCGAACACTGAAGCTTTCTTT | CASSASDRANTEAFF
TRBJ2-3 | TRBV28 | . | . | TGTGCCAGCAGTTTACAGGGTGGTTCCACAGATACGCAGTATTTT | CASSLQGGSTDTQYF
TRBJ1-4 | TRBV27 | . | . | TGTGCCAGCAGCCCTAGGCGGGTTATTTATGAAAAACTGTTTTTT | CASSPRRVIYEKLFF
TRBJ2-7 | TRBV5-1 | . | TRBD2 | TGCGCCAGCGGTGGGGAGGGCGGGGACGAGCAGTACTTC | CASGGEGGDEQYF
TRBJ1-3 | TRBV5-1 | . | . | TGCGCCAGCAGCTCCGCACCCACAGGGCCGAGCTCTGGAAACACCATATATTTT | CASSSAPTGPSSGNTIYF
TRBJ2-6 | TRBV9 | once | . | TGTGCCAGCAGCGTAGGACCGGCCCTGGGTTCTGGGGCCAACGTCCTGACTTTC | CASSVGPALGSGANVLTF
TRBJ2-1 | TRBV7-2 | . | . | TGTGCCAGCAGCTTATTGAACCAGGGGACCTACAATGAGCAGTTCTTC | CASSLLNQGTYNEQFF
TRBJ1-1 | TRBV28 | . | TRBD1 | TGTGCCAGCAGTCTCCCGTCCGGGACAGGGGGCAAAGCTTTCTTT | CASSLPSGTGGKAFF
TRBJ2-1 | TRBV6-5 | . | TRBD1 | TGTGCCAGCAGTTACAGCGGGACAGGGGGTTATGAGCAGTTCTTC | CASSYSGTGGYEQFF
TRBJ1-4 | TRBV5-1 | . | . | TGCGCCAGCAGCTTGGAGGGCGGCAGGGTGGATGAAAAACTGTTTTTT | CASSLEGGRVDEKLFF
TRBJ2-3 | TRBV19 | . | . | TGTGCCAGTAGAACGGAGTTGGGCACAGATACGCAGTATTTT | CASRTELGTDTQYF
TRBJ2-7 | TRBV19 | . | TRBD2 | TGTGCCAGTAGTATTCGATCAGCGGGAGGGTTCCACGAGCAGTACTTC | CASSIRSAGGFHEQYF
TRBJ2-3 | TRBV2 | once | . | TGTGCCAGGACCTTTCGTAGAGATACGCAGTATTTT | CARTFRRDTQYF
TRBJ1-5 | TRBV2 | . | TRBD1 | TGTGCCAGCAGTTCCCAGGGGGCAGAACAGCCCCAGCATTTT | CASSSQGAEQPQHF
TRBJ2-1 | TRBV6-1 | . | TRBD2 | TGTGCCAGCAGCCTTAGCGGGAGGGGCGGTGAGCAGTTCTTC | CASSLSGRGGEQFF